Following are 9 T cell receptor beta chains from one sample sequenced in a study of blood T cell repertoires in COVID-19. The table came from immunoSEQ multiplex PCR; TCRdb's copy has only in-frame clones and leaves some out. Altogether 130,000 to 150,000 clones are present, 75% to 90% being singletons, with the ten largest covering 13%. The sequenced material came from peripheral blood. All receptors derive from a young man with COVID-19, enrolled during active disease.

This chain connects TRBV11-3 to TRBJ2-3; 7 bases match TRBD2. This CDR3 has 16 residues. The junction had 7 bases not matched to a gene; V was cut back by 1 base and J by 3 bases. Germline V CDR1 and CDR2: SGHNT, YENEEA. The chain's CDR3 is CASSLGERESTDTQYF. The CDR3 DNA sequence: TGTGCCAGCAGCTTAGGGGAGCGGGAATCAACAGATACGCAGTATTTT.

The gene calls are TRBV7-3 and TRBJ2-5, with 7 positions matching TRBD2. V shed 5 bases, J shed 4 bases, and the junction held 7 bases outside the gene matches. This CDR3 is built from 14 residues. Germline V gene lookup returns CDR1 SGHTA and CDR2 FQGTGA. The CDR3 is CASSPWGGAETQYF. CDR3 in DNA: TGTGCCAGCAGCCCGTGGGGAGGGGCAGAGACCCAGTACTTC.

The gene calls are TRBV5-1 and TRBJ2-2; 8 positions match TRBD1. CDR1 is SGHRS, CDR2 YFSETQ, per germline. Trimming took 6 bases from V and 3 from J; bases not matched to a gene: 7. The CDR3 has 15 residues. The CDR3 protein is CASTPRTGYTGELFF. The CDR3 region has the DNA TGCGCCAGCACGCCCCGGACAGGGTACACCGGGGAGCTGTTTTTT.

The rearrangement uses TRBV11-2 and TRBJ2-5; TRBD2 might be the D (6 bases). This CDR3 is 13 amino acids long. Per the germline V gene, CDR1 is SGHAT and CDR2 is FQNNGV. Trimming cost V 5 bases and J 7 bases, with 14 bases left between them. The CDR3 is CASSPTAEGTQYF. DNA for the CDR3: TGTGCCAGCAGCCCGACTGCGGAGGGGACCCAGTACTTC.

The chain has TRBV5-6 and TRBJ2-2, with D maybe TRBD1 (7 bases). This CDR3 has 16 residues. The germline gives CDR1 SGHDT, CDR2 YYEEEE. The V gene lost 0 bases and the J gene lost 3 bases, with 12 bases spanning the gap. This CDR3 is CASSLAGGGDTGELFF. The CDR3 DNA sequence: TGTGCCAGCAGCTTGGCAGGGGGAGGAGACACCGGGGAGCTGTTTTTT.

The chain combines TRBV7-9 with TRBJ2-7, with TRBD2 as a possible D gene (6 bases). V was pared by 2 bases and J by 7 bases, with 21 bases between. The CDR3 is made up of 16 amino acids. The germline V gene has CDR1 SEHNR and CDR2 FQNEAQ (reference sequence). In DNA, the CDR3 is TGTGCCAGCAGCTTATTGCGGGGTCCCAAACCGCGAGAGCAGTACTTC. This codes for CASSLLRGPKPREQYF.

The chain couples TRBV7-2 to TRBJ2-1; 9 bases map to TRBD2. CDR3 length equals 15 residues. The junction had 6 bases not matched to a gene; V was cut back by 1 base and J by 8 bases. CDR1 and CDR2 (germline): SGHTA, FQGNSA. The CDR3 region is CASSLGGRAWDEQFF. DNA of the CDR3: TGTGCCAGCAGCTTAGGCGGGAGGGCCTGGGATGAGCAGTTCTTC.

This clone was picked up one time. The genes are TRBV10-3 and TRBJ1-3; 11 bases align to TRBD1. Germline CDR1 reads ENHRY; CDR2 reads SYGVKD. V trimming: 0 bases; J trimming: 4 bases; junction bases outside the gene matches: 5. CDR3 length: 17 amino acids. The DNA of the CDR3 is TGTGCCATCAGTGAGTCGGACAGGGGGCTAGGAGGAAACACCATATATTTT. Protein sequence: CAISESDRGLGGNTIYF.

The V and J genes are TRBV4-1 and TRBJ2-1; D possibly corresponds to TRBD2 (7 bases). V gave up 0 bases and J gave up 3 bases, with 15 bases separating them. The CDR3 contains 17 residues. Germline values: CDR1 MGHRA, CDR2 YSYEKL. DNA of the CDR3: TGCGCCAGCAGCCAAGAATTGAGGGGGGGGGTCTACAATGAGCAGTTCTTC. This encodes CASSQELRGGVYNEQFF.